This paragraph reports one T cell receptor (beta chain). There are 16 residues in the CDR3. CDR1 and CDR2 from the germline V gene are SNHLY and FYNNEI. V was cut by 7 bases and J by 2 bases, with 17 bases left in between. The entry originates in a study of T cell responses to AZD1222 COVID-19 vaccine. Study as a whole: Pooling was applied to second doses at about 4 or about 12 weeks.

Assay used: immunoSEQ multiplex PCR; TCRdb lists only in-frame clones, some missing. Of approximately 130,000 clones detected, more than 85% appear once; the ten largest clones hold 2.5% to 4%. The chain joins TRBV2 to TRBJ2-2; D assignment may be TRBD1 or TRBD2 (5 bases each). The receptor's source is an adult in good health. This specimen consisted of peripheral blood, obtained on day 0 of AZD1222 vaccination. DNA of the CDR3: TGTGCCAGCATGGGCTATGGGGGAGAAAACACCGGGGAGCTGTTTTTT. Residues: CASMGYGGENTGELFF. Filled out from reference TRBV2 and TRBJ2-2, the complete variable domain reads EPEVTQTPSHQVTQMGQEVILRCVPISNHLYFYWYRQILGQKVEFLVSFYNNEISEKSEIFDDQFSVERPDGSNFTLKIRSTKLEDSAMYFCASMGYGGENTGELFFGEGSRLTVL.